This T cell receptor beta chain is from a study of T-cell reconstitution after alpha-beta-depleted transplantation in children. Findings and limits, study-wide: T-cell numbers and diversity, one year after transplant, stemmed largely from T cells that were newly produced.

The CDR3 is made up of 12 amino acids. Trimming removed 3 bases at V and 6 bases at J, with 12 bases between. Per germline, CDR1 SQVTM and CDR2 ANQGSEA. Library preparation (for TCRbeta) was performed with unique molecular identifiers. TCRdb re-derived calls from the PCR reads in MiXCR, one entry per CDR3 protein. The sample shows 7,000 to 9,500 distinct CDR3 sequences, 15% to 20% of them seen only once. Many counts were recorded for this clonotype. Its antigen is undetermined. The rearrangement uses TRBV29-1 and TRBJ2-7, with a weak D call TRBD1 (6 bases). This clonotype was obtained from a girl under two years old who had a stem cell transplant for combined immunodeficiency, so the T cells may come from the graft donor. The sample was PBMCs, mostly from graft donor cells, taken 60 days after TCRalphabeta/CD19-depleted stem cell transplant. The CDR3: CSVEETGVEQYF. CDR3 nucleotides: TGCAGCGTTGAGGAGACAGGCGTCGAGCAGTACTTC.